The rows below give T cell receptor beta chains drawn from one sample of a study of glioma-infiltrating T cells. A single record per CDR3 protein comes from TCRdb applying MiXCR to the multiplex PCR reads. The top ten clones hold roughly a quarter of a sample with under 150,000 distinct CDR3 sequences, roughly a quarter of them seen once. Sequencing was done on a sample of glioma tissue, nonneoplastic brain tissue, or PBMCs (not recorded which). The receptor set was obtained from a human donor with low-grade glioma or glioblastoma, undergoing nonglioma brain surgery, or in good health (not recorded which). The CDR3 runs from the conserved cysteine through the conserved F or W. D genes are given only for firm matches. Part of the rows lack a size; the others show once, few, many or a class for expanded clones.

clone size	V gene	D gene	J gene	CDR3 protein	CDR3 DNA
few	TRBV6-4	TRBD1	TRBJ2-6	CASGDRASGANVLTF	TGTGCCAGCGGAGACAGGGCCTCTGGGGCCAACGTCCTGACTTTC
NA	TRBV20-1	NA	TRBJ1-2	CSSRNREARNGYTF	TGCAGTAGCAGAAACAGGGAAGCAAGGAATGGCTACACCTTC
NA	TRBV29-1	TRBD1	TRBJ2-5	CSVGLTGAQETQYF	TGCAGCGTTGGCCTGACAGGGGCCCAAGAGACCCAGTACTTC
few	TRBV24-1	NA	TRBJ2-1	CATSDRKLSTLYNEQFF	TGTGCCACCAGTGACCGAAAGCTATCCACCCTGTACAATGAGCAGTTCTTC
few	TRBV6-1	NA	TRBJ1-1	CASSVERGNAEAFF	TGTGCCAGCAGCGTTGAGCGAGGTAACGCTGAAGCTTTCTTT
NA	TRBV2	NA	TRBJ2-3	CASRASPITDTQYF	TGTGCCAGCAGGGCCTCCCCCATTACAGATACGCAGTATTTT
NA	TRBV7-2	TRBD2	TRBJ2-3	CASILLRTSGRADTQYF	TGTGCCAGCATCCTCCTGAGGACTAGCGGGCGAGCAGATACGCAGTATTTT
many	TRBV7-9	NA	TRBJ2-1	CASSPSAWDPRGSEQFF	TGTGCCAGCAGCCCGAGTGCATGGGACCCAAGGGGGAGTGAGCAGTTCTTC
few	TRBV19	NA	TRBJ2-1	CASSSLISYNEQFF	TGTGCCAGTAGTTCACTAATCTCCTACAATGAGCAGTTCTTC
few	TRBV18	TRBD1	TRBJ2-3	CASSPLNVQQGGLTDTQYF	TGTGCCAGCTCACCACTAAATGTACAACAGGGGGGCCTTACAGATACGCAGTATTTT
NA	TRBV5-1	NA	TRBJ2-2	CASSLWGDTGELFF	TGCGCCAGCAGCTTGTGGGGAGACACCGGGGAGCTGTTTTTT
many	TRBV7-8	NA	TRBJ1-1	CASSLNTEAFF	TGTGCCAGCAGCTTGAACACTGAAGCTTTCTTT
few	TRBV14	TRBD1	TRBJ2-3	CASSHRTGLSTDTQYF	TGTGCCAGCAGCCACCGGACAGGCCTTAGCACAGATACGCAGTATTTT
few	TRBV19	NA	TRBJ2-2	CASSIVGTPPGELFF	TGTGCCAGTAGTATAGTTGGGACACCTCCCGGGGAGCTGTTTTTT
many	TRBV7-9	TRBD2	TRBJ2-3	CASSLGLAGATDTQYF	TGTGCCAGCAGCTTAGGCCTAGCGGGAGCCACAGATACGCAGTATTTT
NA	TRBV15	NA	TRBJ2-2	CATSTPWGTGELFF	TGTGCCACCAGCACCCCGTGGGGGACCGGGGAGCTGTTTTTT
few	TRBV6-4	NA	TRBJ1-5	CASSDHRVNQPQHF	TGTGCCAGCAGTGATCACAGGGTCAATCAGCCCCAGCATTTT
NA	TRBV28	NA	TRBJ2-5	CASSFVSRKTQYF	TGTGCCAGCAGTTTTGTTAGCCGGAAGACCCAGTACTTC
few	TRBV7-9	NA	TRBJ2-3	CASSSSVTDTQYF	TGTGCCAGCAGTTCTAGCGTCACAGATACGCAGTATTTT
NA	TRBV11-1	NA	TRBJ1-1	CASPGGTNTEAFF	TGTGCCAGCCCGGGGGGCACGAACACTGAAGCTTTCTTT
NA	TRBV2	NA	TRBJ2-2	CASTFSSAGELFF	TGTGCCAGCACCTTCTCCTCGGCCGGGGAGCTGTTTTTT
few	TRBV18	NA	TRBJ1-5	CASSPNSNQPQHF	TGTGCCAGCTCACCAAACAGCAATCAGCCCCAGCATTTT
NA	TRBV11-2	NA	TRBJ2-1	CATRTSSYNEQFF	TGTGCCACCAGGACAAGCTCCTACAATGAGCAGTTCTTC
NA	TRBV7-2	NA	TRBJ2-1	CASNPWGGAAEQFF	TGTGCCAGCAACCCCTGGGGGGGGGCGGCTGAGCAGTTCTTC
NA	TRBV29-1	NA	TRBJ1-1	CSVDAGVTEAFF	TGCAGCGTTGACGCAGGGGTCACTGAAGCTTTCTTT
many	TRBV24-1	NA	TRBJ2-3	CATSEGDSYTDTQYF	TGTGCCACCAGTGAAGGGGACTCCTACACAGATACGCAGTATTTT
NA	TRBV20-1	NA	TRBJ2-3	CSARVDRDTQYF	TGCAGTGCTAGAGTGGATAGGGATACGCAGTATTTT
NA	TRBV5-5	NA	TRBJ2-5	CASSLASRGAKETQYF	TGTGCCAGCAGCTTGGCCTCAAGGGGGGCCAAAGAGACCCAGTACTTC
NA	TRBV28	NA	TRBJ2-2	CASSFVSASNTGELFF	TGTGCCAGCAGTTTTGTGTCAGCCTCGAACACCGGGGAGCTGTTTTTT
many	TRBV7-9	NA	TRBJ2-3	CASSLLAVASTDTQYF	TGTGCCAGCAGCTTACTGGCAGTGGCTAGCACAGATACGCAGTATTTT
NA	TRBV29-1	TRBD1	TRBJ1-2	CSVRDRGEYGYTF	TGCAGCGTGAGGGACAGGGGAGAGTATGGCTACACCTTC
few	TRBV4-1	TRBD2	TRBJ2-3	CASSQSPGLASTDTQYF	TGCGCCAGCAGCCAGTCTCCGGGACTAGCGAGCACAGATACGCAGTATTTT
NA	TRBV3-1	NA	TRBJ2-3	CASSQAANTDTQYF	TGTGCCAGCAGCCAGGCGGCCAACACAGATACGCAGTATTTT
NA	TRBV6-1	NA	TRBJ1-5	CASRSGGSNQPQHF	TGTGCCAGCAGGTCCGGGGGGTCCAATCAGCCCCAGCATTTT
many	TRBV28	TRBD2	TRBJ2-3	CASSFAGGADTQYF	TGTGCCAGCAGTTTTGCGGGGGGGGCAGATACGCAGTATTTT
NA	TRBV20-1	TRBD1	TRBJ2-4	CSAYRTGEAKNIRYF	TGCAGTGCTTACCGGACAGGGGAGGCCAAAAACATTCGGTACTTC
many	TRBV7-6	TRBD1	TRBJ1-6	CASSGQAVNSPLHF	TGTGCCAGCAGCGGACAGGCCGTGAATTCACCCCTCCACTTT
many	TRBV20-1	NA	TRBJ2-1	CSARFRGPSSYNEQFF	TGCAGTGCTAGGTTTCGGGGGCCAAGCTCCTACAATGAGCAGTTCTTC
NA	TRBV7-7	TRBD1	TRBJ2-5	CASSLATGQVETQYF	TGTGCCAGCAGCTTAGCGACAGGACAGGTGGAGACCCAGTACTTC
NA	TRBV3-1	NA	TRBJ1-5	CASSQGGALGGQPQHF	TGTGCCAGCAGCCAAGGAGGGGCTCTGGGGGGTCAGCCCCAGCATTTT
few	TRBV29-1	NA	TRBJ2-3	CSVESGPTDTQYF	TGCAGCGTTGAAAGCGGTCCCACAGATACGCAGTATTTT